The clone carrying this T cell receptor beta chain has a single count. Its matching antigen is unknown. Germline V gene sequence: CDR1 SGHNT, CDR2 YYREEE (reference sequence). CDR3 length equals 14 residues. Deletions cut 2 bases from V and 5 bases from J, with 13 bases between. These data come from a study of shared clonotypes between healthy human individuals. Overall study: The study drew on a couple of women and a few men aged 18 to 49 as donors. Study conclusions and caveats: Compared with memory subsets, naive subsets generally had larger estimated richness. Rarefaction exposed incomplete sorted-subset sequencing despite large depth.

The material for each subset, its genomic DNA, was split evenly across several immunoSEQ plates. Method: immunoSEQ multiplex PCR; TCRdb's copy keeps in-frame clones and lacks some. This repertoire shows 2 million to 2.5 million clones, 90% to 96% found once; its top ten account for more than 0.1%. This receptor was identified in a young man in good health. The specimen was naive CD4+ T cells sorted from blood. As for subset: CD45RA+ positively selected. This chain connects TRBV5-4 to TRBJ1-2; D might be TRBD1 (5 bases). The CDR3 here is CASSFAGDLYGYTF. The DNA for the CDR3 is TGTGCCAGCAGCTTTGCCGGGGACTTATATGGCTACACCTTC.